The next 14 T cell receptor beta chains were all read from a single sample in a study of OX40 agonist ivuxolimab in advanced cancers. The protocol was immunoSEQ multiplex PCR, while the TCRdb copy is restricted to in-frame clones and leaves out a portion. The sample includes more than 80,000 clones, less than 95% of them seen just once. Sequencing was performed on CD4+ or CD8+ T cells sorted from blood, taken in a trial of the OX40 agonist ivuxolimab. These receptors all stem from an adult with an advanced solid tumor such as melanoma, head and neck, liver or kidney cancer.

CDR3 sequence (DNA): TGTGCCTGGAGGGGGGGCGGGGGCCCCACCGGGGAGCTGTTTTTT. It codes for CAWRGGGGPTGELFF. V and J are TRBV30 and TRBJ2-2; D might be TRBD2 (7 bases). The germline V and J ends were trimmed by 3 bases and 4 bases, with 15 bases remaining between them. The CDR3 runs to 15 residues. Germline V lookup: CDR1 GTSNPN, CDR2 SVGIG (reference sequence).

This chain uses TRBV2 with TRBJ2-3; perhaps D is TRBD1 or TRBD2 (5 bases each). V lost 9 bases and J lost 1, with 8 bases in between. In germline, CDR1 is SNHLY, CDR2 FYNNEI. The CDR3 spans 12 residues. This CDR3 is CARTAGTDTQYF. The CDR3 DNA follows: TGTGCCAGGACAGCGGGCACAGATACGCAGTATTTT.

The chain employs TRBV18 and TRBJ2-6; 10 bases agree with TRBD1. CDR1 and CDR2 (germline): KGHSH, LQKENI. V gave up 0 bases and J gave up 2 bases; unmatched junction bases: 1. This CDR3 is built from 17 residues. CDR3 loop: CASSPPTGGTGANVLTF. The CDR3 nucleotides are TGTGCCAGCTCACCACCGACAGGGGGCACTGGGGCCAACGTCCTGACTTTC.

This chain uses TRBV7-2 with TRBJ1-2; D gene uncertain. Trimming cost V 0 bases and J 7 bases, with 12 bases left between them. Germline loops: CDR1 SGHTA, CDR2 FQGNSA. The CDR3 loop spans 14 amino acids. The CDR3: CASSLAQTTGGYTF. The CDR3 nucleotides read TGTGCCAGCAGCTTAGCGCAGACCACCGGTGGCTACACCTTC.

V gene TRBV14 combines with J gene TRBJ2-7; perhaps D is TRBD1 or TRBD2 (5 bases each). V was pared by 3 bases and J by 6 bases, with 12 bases between. The CDR3 spans 13 residues. CDR1 and CDR2 (germline): SGHDN, FVKESK. The CDR3 region is CASSHGAAGEQYF. The CDR3 DNA is TGTGCCAGCAGCCACGGGGCTGCCGGCGAGCAGTACTTC.

CDR3 nucleotide sequence: TGCGCCAGCAGCTCAGGACACAACACCGGGGAGCTGTTTTTT. It is translated as CASSSGHNTGELFF. V and J are TRBV5-1 and TRBJ2-2, with D possibly matching TRBD1 (5 bases). Germline V gene lookup returns CDR1 SGHRS and CDR2 YFSETQ. CDR3 size: 14 residues. V was clipped by 3 bases and J by 2 bases, with 8 bases between them.

The chain joins TRBV6-1 to TRBJ2-7, with 11 bases lining up with TRBD1. Germline CDR1 and CDR2: MNHNS and SASEGT. J gave up 2 bases and V 8 bases, and 5 bases lay outside the gene matches. The CDR3 extends over 14 amino acids. This CDR3 is CASLWTGGAYEQYF. Written as DNA, the CDR3 is TGTGCCAGCCTCTGGACAGGGGGCGCCTACGAGCAGTACTTC.

This chain's CDR3 is CSVDPNYGYTF. In nucleotides, the CDR3 is TGCAGCGTTGATCCTAACTATGGCTACACCTTC. This sequence joins TRBV29-1 and TRBJ1-2; D gene ambiguous. CDR1 is SQVTM and CDR2 is ANQGSEA in the germline V gene. This CDR3 has 11 amino acids. The ends were cut back, 3 bases at V and 0 bases at J, with 2 bases in the middle.

This chain links TRBV28 with TRBJ2-2; D may be TRBD2 (5 bases). The CDR3 consists of 16 residues. V lost 6 bases to trimming and J lost 4 bases, with 18 bases between them. Germline CDR1 reads MDHEN; CDR2 reads SYDVKM. The CDR3 here is CASRISGPAGTGELFF. CDR3 coding DNA: TGTGCCAGCAGAATCTCCGGACCTGCGGGCACCGGGGAGCTGTTTTTT.

The chain uses TRBV5-1 and TRBJ1-5; D might be TRBD1 (5 bases). Trimming shortened V by 5 bases and J by 3 bases, and 15 bases separated the two germline ends. CDR1 and CDR2 from the germline V gene are SGHRS and YFSETQ. This CDR3 comprises 15 residues. The CDR3 sequence: CASSPGLRDNQPQHF. The CDR3 coding sequence is TGCGCCAGCAGTCCGGGACTCCGAGACAATCAGCCCCAGCATTTT.

The chain joins TRBV7-9 to TRBJ2-7; D may be TRBD1 or TRBD2 (5 bases each). The ends were cut back, 8 bases at V and 1 base at J, with 9 bases in the middle. Per germline, CDR1 SEHNR and CDR2 FQNEAQ (reference sequence). The CDR3 sequence is 12 residues long. The CDR3 loop reads CASRGVSYEQYF. The DNA for the CDR3 is TGTGCCAGCCGGGGCGTTTCCTACGAGCAGTACTTC.

J is TRBJ1-5 and V is TRBV7-8; maybe TRBD1 (5 bases). Trimming stripped 5 bases from V and 5 bases from J, with 16 bases between. This CDR3 has 15 residues. Germline V gene sequence: CDR1 SGHVS, CDR2 FQNEAQ. In DNA, the CDR3 is TGTGCCAGCAGCATACAACGGGGGAACGATCAGCCCCAGCATTTT. It specifies CASSIQRGNDQPQHF.

This sequence joins TRBV11-2 and TRBJ2-5, with D maybe TRBD2 (6 bases). Germline CDR1 SGHAT, CDR2 FQNNGV. Trimming left V 5 bases short and J 5 bases short, with 9 bases between. The CDR3 covers 12 residues. This CDR3 is CASSPREETQYF. The CDR3 nucleotides read TGTGCCAGCAGCCCCCGGGAGGAGACCCAGTACTTC. The full variable domain, completed using reference TRBV11-2 and TRBJ2-5, is EAGVAQSPRYKIIEKRQSVAFWCNPISGHATLYWYQQILGQGPKLLIQFQNNGVVDDSQLPKDRFSAERLKGVDSTLKIQPAKLEDSAVYLCASSPREETQYFGPGTRLLVL.

This chain joins TRBV6-5 and TRBJ1-2, with D perhaps matching TRBD1 (6 bases). CDR1 is MNHEY and CDR2 is SVGAGI in the germline V gene. V lost 6 bases and J 7 bases, leaving 12 bases between the germline ends. The CDR3 totals 12 residues. This CDR3 is CASSLQGTGYTF. DNA for the CDR3: TGTGCCAGCAGCCTACAGGGCACTGGCTACACCTTC.